The TCR beta chain under discussion was sequenced for a study of T cell repertoires in ileal Crohn's disease. CDR3 length equals 15 residues. The germline gives CDR1 LNHNV, CDR2 YYDKDF (reference sequence). The ends lost 3 bases at V and 3 bases at J; junction bases unmatched: 4. Of note for this clone: Its antigen is unknown.

Study findings and constraints: Compared with non-smokers, active smokers at surgery showed more clonal expansions. Endoscopic recurrence occurred in every patient whose clonality exceeded 26.8%. Compared with CD4 T cells, sorted CD8 cells carried more expanded clones.

Eligibility required adulthood, ileal or ileocolonic Crohn's disease and indicated ileocolonic resection. The repertoire was sequenced with immunoSEQ multiplex PCR; TCRdb's copy has only in-frame clones and lacks some. The sample lists about 30,000 clones, about three quarters occurring once. The genes are TRBV15 and TRBJ2-5, with TRBD1 identical over 10 bases. Material for sequencing was ileal tissue. This clonotype originated in an adult with Crohn's disease. The CDR3 spells CATSRGGTGEETQYF. The DNA of the CDR3 is TGTGCCACCAGCAGGGGGGGGACAGGGGAAGAGACCCAGTACTTC.